This T cell receptor (beta chain) was recovered during a study of OX40 agonist ivuxolimab in advanced cancers. Study-wide results and limits: Average numbers of expanded clones were greater in CD8+ T cells than in CD4+. CD4+ and CD8+ blood T cells expanded clonally by week 6 at 0.1 to 3.0 mg/kg. Partly responding patients at 0.1-3.0 mg/kg showed some of the smallest clonal expansion.

The assay was immunoSEQ multiplex PCR, and TCRdb's table has in-frame clones only and misses some. Among some 60,000 clones, approximately 90% were seen once, and the ten largest hold 10% to 15%. The germline gives CDR1 MNHEY, CDR2 SMNVEV (reference sequence). This CDR3 has 11 amino acids. V dropped 3 bases and J dropped 9 bases, with 8 bases sitting between them. As for this clone: Its specificity is unknown.

This material consisted of CD4+ or CD8+ T cells sorted from blood, taken in a trial of the OX40 agonist ivuxolimab. This chain links TRBV27 with TRBJ1-2, with TRBD1 as a possible D gene (5 bases). This clonotype originated in an adult with an advanced solid tumor such as melanoma, head and neck, liver or kidney cancer. The CDR3 bases are TGTGCCAGCAGTTTCGGGGGTAGCTACACCTTC. This translates into CASSFGGSYTF.